This T cell receptor beta chain emerged from a study of T cells in localized non-small cell lung cancer. The study, taken as a whole, reports: Uninvolved neighboring lung showed the greatest T cell clonality, exceeding tumor. In the blood, greater T cell density corresponded to longer overall survival. In adjacent lung appeared a median approximately 61 of the top 100 tumor clones.

Data came from immunoSEQ multiplex PCR; TCRdb stores just in-frame clones and leaves some out. This table has roughly 89,000 clones, approximately 91% appearing once. Note on this clone: Its antigen is as yet unknown.

The CDR3 covers 14 residues. The junction had 5 bases not matched to a gene; V was cut back by 6 bases and J by 2 bases. Per the germline V gene, CDR1 is MNHNS and CDR2 is SASEGT. Sequencing used PBMCs, obtained before any cancer treatment. The sequence derives from a woman aged 35-75 years with stage II squamous cell lung carcinoma. This sequence joins TRBV6-1 and TRBJ2-7; 9 bases agree with TRBD1. CDR3: CASSLGDRAYEQYF. The CDR3 DNA reads as TGTGCCAGCAGCCTTGGGGACAGGGCCTACGAGCAGTACTTC.